The sequence of this T cell receptor (beta chain) was determined in a study of identical twins. The CDR3 contains 15 residues. The V gene lost 0 bases and the J gene lost 6 bases, with 14 bases spanning the gap. CDR1 is SEHNR and CDR2 is FQNEAQ in the germline V gene (reference sequence). Addition of a universal primer site occurred through template switching, and cDNA carried unique molecular identifiers. MiXCR, applied by TCRdb to the 5' RACE reads, yields one record per CDR3 protein. This repertoire shows some 630,000 distinct CDR3 sequences, 7% to 7.5% found once; its top ten account for 1.6%. This clonotype was recorded many times. The antigen is unknown. Whole-study results and caveats: Beta out-of-frame twin sharing showed a weaker excess.

The sample also formed part of further work on yellow fever vaccine responses in identical twins. This second report adds: Twins' T cell vaccine responses reportedly looked partly convergent, partly personalized.

The V and J genes are TRBV7-9 and TRBJ1-2; D unclear. The clonotype originates from a woman under 30 in good health. The sample taken for sequencing was PBMCs. CDR3 DNA sequence: TGTGCCAGCAGCTTAGCGTGGAAGACGGATGATGGCTACACCTTC. As protein: CASSLAWKTDDGYTF.